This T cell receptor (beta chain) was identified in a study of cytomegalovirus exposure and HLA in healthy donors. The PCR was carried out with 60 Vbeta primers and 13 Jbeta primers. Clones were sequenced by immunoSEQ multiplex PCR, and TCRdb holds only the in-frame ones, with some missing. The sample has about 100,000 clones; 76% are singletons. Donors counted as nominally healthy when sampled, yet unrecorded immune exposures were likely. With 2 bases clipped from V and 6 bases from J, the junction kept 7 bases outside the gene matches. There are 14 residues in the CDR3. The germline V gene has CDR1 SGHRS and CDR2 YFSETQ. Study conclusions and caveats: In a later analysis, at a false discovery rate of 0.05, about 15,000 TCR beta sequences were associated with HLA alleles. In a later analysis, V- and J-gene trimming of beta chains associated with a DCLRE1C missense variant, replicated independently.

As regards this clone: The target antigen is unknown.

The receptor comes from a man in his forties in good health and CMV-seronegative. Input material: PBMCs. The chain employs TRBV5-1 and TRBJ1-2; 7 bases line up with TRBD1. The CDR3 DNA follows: TGCGCCAGCAGCTTAAGTCAGGGGGAGGATGGCTACACCTTC. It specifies CASSLSQGEDGYTF.